This TCR beta chain was recovered during a study of regulatory T cells in long-lasting Graves disease. Study background: For a period under 3 months, newly diagnosed Graves' patients had taken antithyroid drugs.

Sample time point: newly diagnosed GD, antithyroid drugs for less than 3 months. The TCR library was made from RNA that had been extracted from PBMCs in TRIzol. The authors diagnosed Graves' disease using American Thyroid Association guidelines. Germline V lookup: CDR1 MNHEY, CDR2 SVGEGT. V was pared by 5 bases and J by 6 bases, with 17 bases between. The CDR3 is 15 amino acids. Combining iRepertoire HTBI primers with Arm-PCR of CDR3 regions, the authors built TCR beta libraries. TCRdb re-analysed the multiplex PCR reads in MiXCR, keeping a single row per CDR3 protein. The repertoire includes about 470,000 distinct CDR3 sequences, around 15% of them detected once, and 10% to 15% sits in the top ten. About this clonotype: This clone may be a read error of a much larger clone one base away.

These same data were also listed under a study on T cells in Graves' hyperthyroidism and ophthalmopathy.

The clonotype was recovered from a middle-aged man with Graves disease. J is TRBJ2-1 and V is TRBV6-2 or TRBV6-3; either TRBD1 or TRBD2 may fit D (5 bases each). The sample here was peripheral blood mononuclear cells (PBMCs), taken at new diagnosis, from a patient treated with antithyroid drugs. The CDR3 nucleotides are TGTGCCAGCAGTCGAACCGGGACCCACCGCAATGAGCAGTTCTTC. It codes for CASSRTGTHRNEQFF.